This T cell receptor beta chain appears in the sequencing data of a study of T cell repertoires in cytomegalovirus infection. About the research overall: Carrying CMV and the relevant HLA type showed in public TCR beta signatures.

As regards this clonotype: Its antigen remains unidentified.

The CDR3 sequence is 13 residues long. The germline V and J ends were trimmed by 0 bases and 9 bases, with 9 bases remaining between them. Germline loops: CDR1 LGHNA, CDR2 YNFKEQ. Study-wide results and limits: Ex vivo, HLA-C-restricted CMV-specific TCR beta clonotypes prevailed over the rest of the response. Identification of carriers of CMV plus the relevant HLA was achieved through cumulative public TCR beta family frequency.

TCRdb re-derived calls from the reads in MiXCR, one entry per CDR3 protein. The top ten hold under 3.5% of the sample, which has some 700,000 distinct CDR3 sequences, 35% to 45% seen once. The clonotype was recovered from a human donor in good health (CMV status not recorded). Some clones in this sample may be carry-over from other donors' samples. The sequencing input was PBMCs. The chain is built from TRBV4-2 and TRBJ2-1; no firm D call. The CDR3 spells CASSQEGAREQFF. The CDR3 nucleotides are TGTGCCAGCAGCCAAGAAGGCGCGCGTGAGCAGTTCTTC.